This entry lists 8 T cell receptor beta chains sequenced from one sample in a study of blood T cell repertoires in COVID-19. TCRdb keeps only in-frame clones here, not all; method: immunoSEQ multiplex PCR. The repertoire holds roughly 210,000 clones, over 75% seen once, with approximately 7.2% in the top ten. Sequencing used PBMCs or T cells enriched from blood (not recorded which). Receptors originate from a man aged 25 to 45 in a cohort exposed to, infected with or recovered from COVID-19 (not recorded which).

This chain joins TRBV28 and TRBJ1-1; maybe TRBD1 (6 bases). The CDR3 loop spans 12 amino acids. Germline CDR1 MDHEN, CDR2 SYDVKM. Deletions cut 1 base from V and 9 bases from J, with 9 bases between. In DNA, the CDR3 is TGTGCCAGCAGTTTATTACAGGGCAAAGCTTTCTTT. Amino acids: CASSLLQGKAFF. Full variable domain (remainder filled in from reference TRBV28 and TRBJ1-1): DVKVTQSSRYLVKRTGEKVFLECVQDMDHENMFWYRQDPGLGLRLIYFSYDVKMKEKGDIPEGYSVSREKKERFSLILESASTNQTSMYLCASSLLQGKAFFGQGTRLTVV.

This clone was detected many times. The genes are TRBV27 and TRBJ2-2; D remains ambiguous. V gave up 7 bases and J gave up 9 bases, with 6 bases separating them. The CDR3 is made up of 10 amino acids. CDR1 is MNHEY, CDR2 SMNVEV, per germline (reference sequence). The CDR3 DNA reads as TGTGCCAGCAATCCCTGGGAGCTGTTTTTT. Its protein product is CASNPWELFF.

This chain joins TRBV2 and TRBJ2-4; D unclear. Per germline, CDR1 SNHLY and CDR2 FYNNEI. Trimming took off 3 bases at V and 0 bases at J, with 12 bases between the two ends. The CDR3 spans 16 residues. CDR3 in amino acids: CASSDDSTLAKNIQYF. The CDR3 nucleotides read TGTGCCAGCAGTGACGACTCTACTCTAGCCAAAAACATTCAGTACTTC.

This chain connects TRBV6-5 to TRBJ1-5; TRBD1 is a possible D gene (6 bases). The CDR3 loop spans 13 amino acids. Trimming pared 5 bases from V and 5 bases from J, leaving 10 bases between. The germline gives CDR1 MNHEY, CDR2 SVGAGI. The CDR3 nucleotides are TGTGCCAGCAGTCTAGGGGGGGATCAGCCCCAGCATTTT. This encodes CASSLGGDQPQHF.

In DNA, the CDR3 is TGCGCCAGCAGCTCCGTCAGGGATCCGTTCAATGAGCAGTTCTTC. Translating it yields CASSSVRDPFNEQFF. The J gene is TRBJ2-1, the V gene TRBV5-1, with D perhaps matching TRBD1 (5 bases). The CDR3 spans 15 residues. Germline loops: CDR1 SGHRS, CDR2 YFSETQ. V shed 3 bases and J shed 6 bases, with 16 bases lying between them.

The chain has TRBV2 and TRBJ1-4, with TRBD1 matching over 10 bases. V shed 7 bases, J shed 6 bases, and the junction held 8 bases outside the gene matches. Germline V lookup: CDR1 SNHLY, CDR2 FYNNEI. This CDR3 is 15 amino acids long. CDR3 amino acids: CASTKQTGGDEKLFF. Here the CDR3 DNA reads TGTGCCAGCACGAAACAGACAGGGGGCGATGAAAAACTGTTTTTT.

The V gene is TRBV27, the J gene TRBJ1-6; no reliable D call. CDR1 and CDR2 (germline): MNHEY, SMNVEV (reference sequence). Between the trimmed V and J ends, which lost 1 base and 8 bases, there was a span of 12 bases. CDR3 length: 15 amino acids. The CDR3 sequence is CASSLYYLADSPLHF. The CDR3 region has the DNA TGTGCCAGCAGTTTATATTACCTCGCGGATTCACCCCTCCACTTT.

The rearrangement joins TRBV5-1 to TRBJ2-3, with D possibly TRBD1 on 5 matching bases. Deletions cut 0 bases from V and 4 bases from J, with 6 bases between. In germline, CDR1 is SGHRS, CDR2 YFSETQ. This CDR3 region has 13 residues. CDR3 sequence (DNA): TGCGCCAGCAGCTTGGGGGGCGCAGATACGCAGTATTTT. Protein: CASSLGGADTQYF.